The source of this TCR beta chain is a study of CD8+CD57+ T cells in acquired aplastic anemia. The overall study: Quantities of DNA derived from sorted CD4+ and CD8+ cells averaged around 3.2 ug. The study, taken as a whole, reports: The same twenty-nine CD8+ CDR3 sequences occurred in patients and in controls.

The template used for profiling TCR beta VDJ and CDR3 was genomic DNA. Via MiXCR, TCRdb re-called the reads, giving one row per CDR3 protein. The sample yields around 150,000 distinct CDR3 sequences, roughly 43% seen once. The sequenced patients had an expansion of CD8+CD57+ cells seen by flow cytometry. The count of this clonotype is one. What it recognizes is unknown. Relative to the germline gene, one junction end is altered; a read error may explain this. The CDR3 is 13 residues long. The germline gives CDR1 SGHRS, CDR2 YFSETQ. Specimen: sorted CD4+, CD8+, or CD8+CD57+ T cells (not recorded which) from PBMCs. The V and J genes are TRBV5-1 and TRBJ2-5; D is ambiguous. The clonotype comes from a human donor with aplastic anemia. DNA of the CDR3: TGCGCCAGCAGGTTGGTACCCGTGGGGACCCAGTACTTC. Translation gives CASRLVPVGTQYF.